Following are 23 T cell receptor beta chains from one sample sequenced in a study of T cells in Graves' hyperthyroidism and ophthalmopathy. The source material, RNA transcripts, was used to amplify TCR beta CDR3 regions. The TCR CDR3 was amplified in a first-round RT-PCR using the HTBI primer set. One entry per CDR3 protein, called by TCRdb with MiXCR from the multiplex PCR reads. In the table there are around 700,000 distinct CDR3 sequences, under 20% of which are singletons. The sample consisted of blood. The receptors were gathered from a woman aged 45-65 years with Graves' hyperthyroidism that later progressed to Graves' ophthalmopathy.

V gene TRBV6-1 combines with J gene TRBJ1-2, with D possibly being TRBD1 (5 bases). Germline V gene data show CDR1 as MNHNS and CDR2 as SASEGT. With 8 bases removed from V and 7 bases from J, the gap between germline ends came to 11 bases. This CDR3 is built from 11 residues. CDR3 sequence reads: CASWGDGGYTF. DNA of the CDR3: TGTGCCAGCTGGGGGGACGGTGGCTACACCTTC.

The V and J genes are TRBV7-2 and TRBJ2-2; D gene ambiguous. V was clipped by 5 bases and J by 4 bases, with 11 bases between them. Germline-derived CDR1 and CDR2 are SGHTA and FQGNSA. This CDR3 is 14 amino acids long. The CDR3 loop is CASSKHRRTGELFF. CDR3 in DNA: TGTGCCAGCAGCAAACACCGGCGCACCGGGGAGCTGTTTTTT.

This clonotype has a handful of counts. The chain combines TRBV28 with TRBJ1-2; D ambiguous. The germline V gene has CDR1 MDHEN and CDR2 SYDVKM. The CDR3 is 12 amino acids. Trimming shortened V by 5 bases and J by 3 bases, and 7 bases separated the two germline ends. Written as DNA, the CDR3 is TGTGCCAGCAGTCTTAACTACTATGGCTACACCTTC. Encoded protein: CASSLNYYGYTF.

The table lists this clonotype with a few counts. The chain uses TRBV11-2 and TRBJ1-6; a possible D gene is TRBD1 (5 bases). CDR1 SGHAT and CDR2 FQNNGV come from the germline V gene. CDR3 length: 13 residues. Trimming took 6 bases from V and 7 from J, leaving 10 bases between them. In nucleotides, the CDR3 is TGTGCCAGCAGTATAGGGGTCAATTCACCCCTCCACTTT. It encodes CASSIGVNSPLHF. Full variable domain (missing parts from reference TRBV11-2 and TRBJ1-6): EAGVAQSPRYKIIEKRQSVAFWCNPISGHATLYWYQQILGQGPKLLIQFQNNGVVDDSQLPKDRFSAERLKGVDSTLKIQPAKLEDSAVYLCASSIGVNSPLHFGNGTRLTVT.

The chain has TRBV7-8 and TRBJ1-5; D possibly corresponds to TRBD1 (5 bases). The CDR3 covers 18 residues. V was trimmed by 5 bases and J by 4 bases, leaving 24 bases between them. Looked up from germline, CDR1 is SGHVS and CDR2 is FQNEAQ. This CDR3 reads CASSRESYKGIENQPQHF. CDR3 in DNA: TGTGCCAGCAGCAGAGAGTCGTATAAGGGGATTGAGAATCAGCCCCAGCATTTT.

This chain joins TRBV20-1 and TRBJ2-5; 11 bases fit TRBD2. Trimming cost V 6 bases and J 7 bases; bases outside gene matches: 10. The CDR3 is made up of 14 amino acids. The germline CDR1 and CDR2 sequences are DFQATT and SNEGSKA (reference sequence). The CDR3 region has the DNA TGCAGTGCAATTAGCGGGGGGGCCGCGGGGACCCAGTACTTC. Its translation is CSAISGGAAGTQYF.

This clonotype was observed many times. J is TRBJ2-1 and V is TRBV7-3; 7 bases agree with TRBD1. CDR3 length equals 15 residues. J was trimmed by 4 bases and V by 1 base; bases with no gene match: 4. Germline CDR1 is SGHTA and CDR2 is FQGTGA. The CDR3 DNA follows: TGTGCCAGCAGCTTAAATCCAGGGGGTTACAATGAGCAGTTCTTC. Its protein product is CASSLNPGGYNEQFF.

The sample holds many counts of this clonotype. The V call is TRBV3-1, the J call TRBJ1-6; D unclear. V lost 0 bases, J lost 14 bases, and 14 bases lay in between. This CDR3 has 14 amino acids. CDR1 LGHDT and CDR2 YNNKEL come from the germline V gene (reference sequence). The CDR3: CASSQEDRTWALHF. The CDR3 DNA follows: TGTGCCAGCAGCCAAGAAGATAGGACTTGGGCCCTCCACTTT.

This clonotype was seen a handful of times. V is TRBV6-1 and J is TRBJ2-2; weak D call: TRBD1 (6 bases). V was clipped by 6 bases and J by 5 bases, with 19 bases between them. CDR1 is MNHNS, CDR2 SASEGT, per germline. The CDR3 contains 16 residues. CDR3 coding DNA: TGTGCCAGCAGCCACTGGAGCACAGGGTGGACCGGGGAGCTGTTTTTT. Translated, it gives CASSHWSTGWTGELFF.

The chain combines TRBV10-3 with TRBJ2-1, with 15 nucleotides matching TRBD2. CDR3 length: 18 amino acids. Germline loops: CDR1 ENHRY, CDR2 SYGVKD. The J segment lost 3 bases and the V segment lost 3 bases, leaving 6 bases of the junction unmatched. CDR3 amino acids: CAISDPGLAGGNYNEQFF. CDR3 DNA: TGTGCCATCAGTGATCCCGGACTAGCGGGGGGGAACTACAATGAGCAGTTCTTC.

This clonotype was observed at least ten times. The chain carries TRBV3-1 and TRBJ2-5, with D unclear. This CDR3 region has 12 residues. Germline-derived CDR1 and CDR2 are LGHDT and YNNKEL (reference sequence). V was pared by 0 bases and J by 5 bases, with 4 bases between. CDR3 region: CASSQDLETQYF. In DNA form, the CDR3 reads TGTGCCAGCAGCCAAGATTTGGAGACCCAGTACTTC.

The gene calls are TRBV27 and TRBJ2-5, with D possibly TRBD1 on 6 matching bases. V gave up 5 bases and J gave up 2 bases, with 21 bases separating them. Germline CDR1 MNHEY, CDR2 SMNVEV (reference sequence). This CDR3 comprises 17 residues. CDR3 in amino acids: CASSPRTAASSQETQYF. The CDR3 DNA reads as TGTGCCAGCAGTCCGCGGACAGCAGCATCGAGTCAAGAGACCCAGTACTTC.

This clonotype appeared many times. The chain carries TRBV18 and TRBJ2-3, with D uncertain. Per the germline V gene, CDR1 is KGHSH and CDR2 is LQKENI. The CDR3 runs 18 residues. V lost 3 bases and J lost 4, with 23 bases in between. The CDR3 reads CASSPELVGVLGADTQYF. Here the CDR3 DNA reads TGTGCCAGCTCACCGGAGCTAGTTGGTGTTCTTGGCGCAGATACGCAGTATTTT.

This rearrangement joins TRBV9 to TRBJ2-7; D may be TRBD2 (6 bases). Germline CDR1 SGDLS, CDR2 YYNGEE. This CDR3 is 14 amino acids long. The V end was cut by 3 bases, the J end by 2 bases, with 12 bases between. The CDR3 spells CASSATGDPYEQYF. In DNA form, the CDR3 reads TGTGCCAGCAGCGCAACGGGAGATCCCTACGAGCAGTACTTC.

There are many counts of this clonotype. V usage is TRBV30 and J usage is TRBJ1-4; possible D gene TRBD1, 6 bases. The CDR3 extends over 14 amino acids. Trimming cost V 0 bases and J 8 bases, with 13 bases left between them. Germline V gene sequence: CDR1 GTSNPN, CDR2 SVGIG (reference sequence). For the CDR3, the DNA is TGTGCCTGGAGTGTCAGGGGTGTAAAGGAAAAACTGTTTTTT. Translation: CAWSVRGVKEKLFF.

This clonotype has ten or more counts. The chain uses TRBV7-9 and TRBJ2-5, with 14 bases identical to TRBD2. V was clipped by 6 bases and J by 4 bases; unmatched bases: 7. This CDR3 is built from 16 residues. CDR1 is SEHNR, CDR2 FQNEAQ, per germline (reference sequence). The CDR3 DNA reads as TGTGCCAGCAGTCCGGGACTAGCGGGGGCCCTAGAGACCCAGTACTTC. Its protein is CASSPGLAGALETQYF.

A few counts support this clonotype. The chain's CDR3 is CSARSWGAQTWGNTIYF. The CDR3, as DNA: TGCAGTGCTAGATCGTGGGGGGCTCAAACATGGGGAAACACCATATATTTT. J is TRBJ1-3 and V is TRBV20-1; D might be TRBD1 (6 bases). There are 17 residues in the CDR3. Germline V lookup: CDR1 DFQATT, CDR2 SNEGSKA (reference sequence). The ends were cut back, 2 bases at V and 4 bases at J, with 21 bases in the middle.

At least ten counts were recorded for this clonotype. The chain combines TRBV11-2 with TRBJ2-1; TRBD2 aligns across 7 bases. After removal of 5 bases from V and 5 bases from J, the junction contained 12 bases not matched to a gene. This CDR3 comprises 16 residues. Germline CDR1 is SGHAT and CDR2 is FQNNGV. The CDR3 DNA is TGTGCCAGCAGCCCCGAACCGGGACTACAGCACAATGAGCAGTTCTTC. The encoded protein is CASSPEPGLQHNEQFF.

In this sample, this clonotype turned up many times. The chain carries TRBV11-2 and TRBJ2-7; perhaps TRBD1 as D (5 bases). V lost 1 base and J 1 base, leaving 11 bases between the germline ends. Germline-derived CDR1 and CDR2 are SGHAT and FQNNGV. The CDR3 is 15 residues long. In nucleotides, the CDR3 is TGTGCCAGCAGCTTAGTGATAGGGGCGTCCTACGAGCAGTACTTC. Its protein product is CASSLVIGASYEQYF.

In its sample, this clonotype was seen many times. The rearrangement joins TRBV3-1 to TRBJ1-6, with D possibly matching TRBD1 (5 bases). Germline CDR1 reads LGHDT; CDR2 reads YNNKEL (reference sequence). This CDR3 is 14 amino acids long. V was shortened by 1 base and J by 5 bases, with 6 bases between the two germline ends. The CDR3 spells CASSQAGDNSPLHF. The CDR3 DNA reads TGTGCCAGCAGCCAAGCGGGGGATAATTCACCCCTCCACTTT.

The chain has TRBV12-3 or TRBV12-4 and TRBJ1-2, with D perhaps matching TRBD1 (5 bases). Trimming took 6 bases from V and 5 from J, leaving 19 bases between them. CDR3 length equals 15 residues. The DNA of the CDR3 is TGTGCCAGCAGGAGGGTCGTAGGGGCTGGGTATGGCTACACCTTC. It specifies CASRRVVGAGYGYTF.

This clonotype came up a few times. This chain uses TRBV27 with TRBJ1-1, with TRBD1 matching 11 bases. Germline CDR1 is MNHEY and CDR2 is SMNVEV (reference sequence). The length of the CDR3 is 15 residues. Trimming at V came to 6 bases and at J to 4 bases, leaving 7 bases not matched to a gene. CDR3 nucleotides: TGTGCCAGCAGAACCCGGGACAGGGGGACCACTGAAGCTTTCTTT. Its protein product is CASRTRDRGTTEAFF.

This clonotype was seen a handful of times. The CDR3 protein is CASSSQTSGGTDTQYF. The CDR3 region has the DNA TGTGCCAGCAGCTCCCAGACTAGCGGGGGTACAGATACGCAGTATTTT. The V call is TRBV3-1, the J call TRBJ2-3, with 12 bases aligning to TRBD2. The CDR3 is made up of 16 amino acids. With 5 bases clipped from V and 3 bases from J, the junction kept 6 bases outside the gene matches. Germline CDR1 is LGHDT and CDR2 is YNNKEL (reference sequence).